This TCR beta chain was documented in a study of CD8+CD57+ T cells in acquired aplastic anemia. General observations from the study: Patients versus controls showed no significant CD8+ Simpson's diversity difference. Patients and controls shared under 35 CD8+ CDR3 sequences, which appeared highly expressed in patients and within their immunodominant clones.

TCR beta VDJ combinations and CDR3 sequences were profiled from genomic DNA. Each CDR3 protein gets one entry after TCRdb re-called the reads with MiXCR. The table includes more than 250,000 distinct CDR3 sequences, around 82% detected once. This CDR3 comprises 16 residues. Germline V gene lookup returns CDR1 SGHNT and CDR2 YENEEA. Previously, flow cytometry had revealed CD8+CD57+ cell expansion in the patients chosen for sequencing. As concerns this clonotype: Its antigen remains unidentified. At one end, the junction sequence differs from germline, possibly due to a read error.

The material sequenced was sorted CD4+, CD8+, or CD8+CD57+ T cells (not recorded which) from PBMCs. The chain carries TRBV11-3 and TRBJ2-1; D assignment may be TRBD1 or TRBD2 (5 bases each). This TCR was recovered from a human donor with aplastic anemia. CDR3 residues: CASSQDWGRVYNEQFF. The CDR3 DNA reads TGCGCCAGCAGCCAAGATTGGGGACGGGTATACAATGAGCAGTTCTTC.